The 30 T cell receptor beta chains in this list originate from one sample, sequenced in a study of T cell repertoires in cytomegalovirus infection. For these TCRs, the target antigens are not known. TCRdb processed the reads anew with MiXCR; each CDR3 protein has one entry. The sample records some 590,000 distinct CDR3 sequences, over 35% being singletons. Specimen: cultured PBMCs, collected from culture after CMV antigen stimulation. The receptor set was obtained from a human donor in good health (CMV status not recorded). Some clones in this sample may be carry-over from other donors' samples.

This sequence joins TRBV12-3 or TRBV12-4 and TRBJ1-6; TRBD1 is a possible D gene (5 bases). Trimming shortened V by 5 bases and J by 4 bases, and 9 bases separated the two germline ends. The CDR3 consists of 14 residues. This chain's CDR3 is CASSKTEYNSPLHF. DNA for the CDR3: TGTGCCAGCAGTAAGACAGAGTATAATTCACCCCTCCACTTT.

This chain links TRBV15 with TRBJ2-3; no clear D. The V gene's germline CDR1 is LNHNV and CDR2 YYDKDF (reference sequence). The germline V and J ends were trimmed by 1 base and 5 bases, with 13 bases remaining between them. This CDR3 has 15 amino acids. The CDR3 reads CATSRGVGSGDTQYF. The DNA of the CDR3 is TGTGCCACCAGCAGAGGGGTTGGATCAGGAGATACGCAGTATTTT.

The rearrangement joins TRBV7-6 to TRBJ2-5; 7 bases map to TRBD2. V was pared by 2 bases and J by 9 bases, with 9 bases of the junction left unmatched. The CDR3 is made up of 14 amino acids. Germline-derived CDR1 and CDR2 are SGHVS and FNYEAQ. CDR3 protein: CASSLSGTQAAQYF. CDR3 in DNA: TGTGCCAGCAGCTTAAGCGGGACTCAGGCGGCCCAGTACTTC.

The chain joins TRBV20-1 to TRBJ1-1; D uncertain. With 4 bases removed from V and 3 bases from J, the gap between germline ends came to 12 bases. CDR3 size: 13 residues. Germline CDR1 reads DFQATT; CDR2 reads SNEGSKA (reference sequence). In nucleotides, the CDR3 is TGCAGTGCTAAGCACCCTGTCTACACTGAAGCTTTCTTT. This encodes CSAKHPVYTEAFF.

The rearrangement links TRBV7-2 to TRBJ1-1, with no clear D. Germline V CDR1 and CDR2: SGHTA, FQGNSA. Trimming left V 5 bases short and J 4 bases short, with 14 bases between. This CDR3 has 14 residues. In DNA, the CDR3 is TGTGCCAGCAGCCCCACGCTTGCGCCCACTGAAGCTTTCTTT. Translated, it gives CASSPTLAPTEAFF.

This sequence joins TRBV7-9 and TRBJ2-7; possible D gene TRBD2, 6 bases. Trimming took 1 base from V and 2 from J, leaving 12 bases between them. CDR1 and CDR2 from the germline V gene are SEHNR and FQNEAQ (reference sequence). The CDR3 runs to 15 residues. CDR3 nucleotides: TGTGCCAGCAGCTTAGGCGGGGTGGTCACCTACGAGCAGTACTTC. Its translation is CASSLGGVVTYEQYF.

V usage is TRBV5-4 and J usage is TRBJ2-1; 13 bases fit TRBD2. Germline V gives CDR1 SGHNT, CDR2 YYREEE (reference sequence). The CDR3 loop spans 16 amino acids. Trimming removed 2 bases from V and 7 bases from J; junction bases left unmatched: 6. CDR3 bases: TGTGCCAGCAGCTTCTCGGGACTAGCGGGGTTTAATGAGCAGTTCTTC. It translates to CASSFSGLAGFNEQFF. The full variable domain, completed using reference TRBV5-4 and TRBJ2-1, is ETGVTQSPTHLIKTRGQQVTLRCSSQSGHNTVSWYQQALGQGPQFIFQYYREEENGRGNFPPRFSGLQFPNYSSELNVNALELDDSALYLCASSFSGLAGFNEQFFGPGTRLTVL.

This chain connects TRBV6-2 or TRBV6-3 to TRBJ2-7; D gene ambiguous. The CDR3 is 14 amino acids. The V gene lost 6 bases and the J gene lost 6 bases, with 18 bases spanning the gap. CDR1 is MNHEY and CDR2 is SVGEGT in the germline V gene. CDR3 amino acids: CASSLDLSGREQYF. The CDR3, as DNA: TGTGCCAGCAGCCTAGACCTCTCGGGCCGCGAGCAGTACTTC.

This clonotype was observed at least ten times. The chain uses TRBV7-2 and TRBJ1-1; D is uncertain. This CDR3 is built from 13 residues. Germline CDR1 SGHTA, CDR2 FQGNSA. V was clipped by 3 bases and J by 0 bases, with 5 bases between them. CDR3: CASSLGMNTEAFF. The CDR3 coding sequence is TGTGCCAGCAGCTTGGGCATGAACACTGAAGCTTTCTTT.

CDR3 in amino acids: CASSRAVAGSSYEQYF. The CDR3 DNA reads as TGCGCCAGCAGCCGGGCGGTGGCAGGTAGCTCCTACGAGCAGTACTTC. The chain has TRBV4-3 and TRBJ2-7; no definite D call. The V and J ends lost 4 bases and 0 bases respectively, with 16 bases between them. Germline-derived CDR1 and CDR2 are LGHNA and YSLEER. The CDR3 has 16 amino acids.

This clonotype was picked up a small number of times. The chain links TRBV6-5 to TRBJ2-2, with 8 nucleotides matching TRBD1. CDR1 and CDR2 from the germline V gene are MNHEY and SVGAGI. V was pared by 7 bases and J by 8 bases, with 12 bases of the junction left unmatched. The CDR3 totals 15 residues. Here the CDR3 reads CASNTRQGATGELFF. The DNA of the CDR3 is TGTGCCAGCAACACTCGGCAGGGGGCAACGGGGGAGCTGTTTTTT.

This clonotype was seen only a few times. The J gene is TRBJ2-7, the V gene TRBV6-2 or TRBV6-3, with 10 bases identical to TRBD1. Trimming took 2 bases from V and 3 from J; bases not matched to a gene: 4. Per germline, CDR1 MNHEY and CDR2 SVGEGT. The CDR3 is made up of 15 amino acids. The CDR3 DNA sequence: TGTGCCAGCAGTTACCTGGGGACAGGGGACTACGAGCAGTACTTC. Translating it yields CASSYLGTGDYEQYF.

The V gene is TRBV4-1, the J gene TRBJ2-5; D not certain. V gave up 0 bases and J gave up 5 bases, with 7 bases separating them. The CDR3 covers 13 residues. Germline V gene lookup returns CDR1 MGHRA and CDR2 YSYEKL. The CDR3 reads CASSQDMVETQYF. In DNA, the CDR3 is TGCGCCAGCAGCCAAGATATGGTCGAGACCCAGTACTTC.

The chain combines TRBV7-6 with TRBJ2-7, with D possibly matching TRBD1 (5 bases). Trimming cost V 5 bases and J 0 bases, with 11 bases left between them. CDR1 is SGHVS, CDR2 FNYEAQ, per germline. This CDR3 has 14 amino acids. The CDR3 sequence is CASSQAGNSYEQYF. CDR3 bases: TGTGCCAGCAGCCAGGCAGGGAACTCCTACGAGCAGTACTTC.

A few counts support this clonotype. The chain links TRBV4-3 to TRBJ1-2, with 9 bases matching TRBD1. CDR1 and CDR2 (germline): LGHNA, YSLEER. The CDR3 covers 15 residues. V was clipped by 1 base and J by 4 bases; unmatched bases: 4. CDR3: CASSQGTGVGYGYTF. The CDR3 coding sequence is TGCGCCAGCAGCCAAGGGACAGGGGTTGGCTATGGCTACACCTTC.

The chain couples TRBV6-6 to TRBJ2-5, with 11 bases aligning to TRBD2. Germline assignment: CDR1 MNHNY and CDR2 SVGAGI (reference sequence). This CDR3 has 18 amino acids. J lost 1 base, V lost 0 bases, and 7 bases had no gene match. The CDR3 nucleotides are TGTGCCAGCAGTTACTCTGGGGGGACTAGCGGAACCCAAGAGACCCAGTACTTC. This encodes CASSYSGGTSGTQETQYF.

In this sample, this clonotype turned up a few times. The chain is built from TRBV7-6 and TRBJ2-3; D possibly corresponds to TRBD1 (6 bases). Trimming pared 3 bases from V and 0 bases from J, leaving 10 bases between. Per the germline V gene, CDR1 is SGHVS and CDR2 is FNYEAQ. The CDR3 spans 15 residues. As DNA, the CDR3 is TGTGCCAGCAGCTTGTCAGGGGATAGCACAGATACGCAGTATTTT. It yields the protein CASSLSGDSTDTQYF.

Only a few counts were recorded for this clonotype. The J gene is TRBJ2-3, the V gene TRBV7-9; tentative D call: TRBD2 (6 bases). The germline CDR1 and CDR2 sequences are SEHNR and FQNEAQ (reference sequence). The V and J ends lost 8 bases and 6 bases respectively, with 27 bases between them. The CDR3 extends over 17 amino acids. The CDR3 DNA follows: TGTGCCAGCCTTCACCGGTACCCCTATGGAGGGCCTGATACGCAGTATTTT. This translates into CASLHRYPYGGPDTQYF.

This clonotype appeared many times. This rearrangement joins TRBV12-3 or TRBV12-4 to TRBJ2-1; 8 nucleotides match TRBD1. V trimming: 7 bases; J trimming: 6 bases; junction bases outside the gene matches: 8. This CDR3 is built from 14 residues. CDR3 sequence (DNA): TGTGCCAGCACGACCATGGGACAGGCCAATGAGCAGTTCTTC. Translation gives CASTTMGQANEQFF.

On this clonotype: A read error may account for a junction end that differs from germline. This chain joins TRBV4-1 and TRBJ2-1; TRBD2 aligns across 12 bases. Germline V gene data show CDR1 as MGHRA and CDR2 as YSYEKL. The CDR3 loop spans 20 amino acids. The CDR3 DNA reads TGTGCCAGCAGCCGCTTCCGGACTAGCGGGGAGGGGTCCTATCAGGGTGAGCAGTTCTTC. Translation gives CASSRFRTSGEGSYQGEQFF.

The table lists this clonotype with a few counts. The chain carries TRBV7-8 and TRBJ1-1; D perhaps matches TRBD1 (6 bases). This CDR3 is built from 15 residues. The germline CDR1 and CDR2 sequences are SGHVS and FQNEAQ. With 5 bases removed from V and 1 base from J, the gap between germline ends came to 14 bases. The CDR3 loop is CASSLMGGRNTEAFF. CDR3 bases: TGTGCCAGCAGCCTGATGGGGGGCCGGAACACTGAAGCTTTCTTT. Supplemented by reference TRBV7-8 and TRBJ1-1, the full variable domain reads GAGVSQSPRYKVAKRGQDVALRCDPISGHVSLFWYQQALGQGPEFLTYFQNEAQLDKSGLPSDRFFAERPEGSVSTLKIQRTQQEDSAVYLCASSLMGGRNTEAFFGQGTRLTVV.

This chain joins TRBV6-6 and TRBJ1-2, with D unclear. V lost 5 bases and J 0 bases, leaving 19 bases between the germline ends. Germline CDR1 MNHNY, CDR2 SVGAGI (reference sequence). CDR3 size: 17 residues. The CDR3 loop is CASSAPDGITSNYGYTF. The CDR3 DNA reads TGTGCCAGCAGTGCCCCGGACGGGATTACATCTAACTATGGCTACACCTTC.

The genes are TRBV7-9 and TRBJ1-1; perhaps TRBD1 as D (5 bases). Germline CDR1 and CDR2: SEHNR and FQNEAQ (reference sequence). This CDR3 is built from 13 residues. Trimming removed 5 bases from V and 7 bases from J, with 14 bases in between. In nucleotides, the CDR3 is TGTGCCAGCAGCCCGGGCTCAACAGGTGAAGCTTTCTTT. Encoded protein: CASSPGSTGEAFF.

Here the CDR3 reads CASSSPGSSYNSPLHF. CDR3 nucleotides: TGTGCCAGCAGCTCCCCGGGTAGCTCCTATAATTCACCCCTCCACTTT. The chain uses TRBV7-9 and TRBJ1-6, with unresolved D. The germline CDR1 and CDR2 sequences are SEHNR and FQNEAQ (reference sequence). The CDR3 length is 16 residues. Trimming removed 4 bases from V and 0 bases from J, with 10 bases in between.

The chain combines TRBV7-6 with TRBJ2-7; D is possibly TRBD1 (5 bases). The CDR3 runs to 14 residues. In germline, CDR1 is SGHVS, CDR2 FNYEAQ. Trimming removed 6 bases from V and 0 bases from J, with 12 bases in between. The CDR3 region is CASRPDKVSYEQYF. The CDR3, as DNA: TGTGCCAGCAGACCGGACAAAGTCTCCTACGAGCAGTACTTC.

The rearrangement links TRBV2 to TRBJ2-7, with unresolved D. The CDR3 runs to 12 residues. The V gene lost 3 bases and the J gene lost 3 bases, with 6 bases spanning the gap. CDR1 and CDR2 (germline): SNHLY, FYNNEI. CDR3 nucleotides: TGTGCCAGCAGTGATGGGCTCTACGAGCAGTACTTC. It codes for CASSDGLYEQYF.

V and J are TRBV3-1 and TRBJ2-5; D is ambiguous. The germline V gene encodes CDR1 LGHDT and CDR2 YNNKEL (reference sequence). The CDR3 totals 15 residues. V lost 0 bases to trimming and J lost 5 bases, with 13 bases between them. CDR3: CASSQDGRIFETQYF. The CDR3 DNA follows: TGTGCCAGCAGCCAAGATGGGCGGATTTTCGAGACCCAGTACTTC.

CDR3 sequence: CASTIRGDNNSPLHF. For the CDR3, the DNA is TGTGCCAGCACAATTAGGGGGGACAATAATTCACCCCTCCACTTT. The V and J genes are TRBV7-6 and TRBJ1-6; weak D call: TRBD1 (6 bases). CDR1 SGHVS and CDR2 FNYEAQ come from the germline V gene. The CDR3 totals 15 residues. Trimming removed 7 bases at V and 5 bases at J, with 15 bases between.

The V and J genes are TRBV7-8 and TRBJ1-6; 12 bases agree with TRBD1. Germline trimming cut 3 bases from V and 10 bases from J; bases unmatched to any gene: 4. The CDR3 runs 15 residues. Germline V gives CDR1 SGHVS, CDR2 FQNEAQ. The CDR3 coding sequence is TGTGCCAGCAGCTTCGCCGGGACAGGGGGCTCACCCCTCCACTTT. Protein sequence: CASSFAGTGGSPLHF.

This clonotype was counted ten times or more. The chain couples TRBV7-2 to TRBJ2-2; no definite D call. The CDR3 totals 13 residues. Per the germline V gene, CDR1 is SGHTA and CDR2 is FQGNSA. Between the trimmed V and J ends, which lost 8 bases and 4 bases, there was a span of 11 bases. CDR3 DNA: TGTGCCAGCGCTCGGAGAGGCACCGGGGAGCTGTTTTTT. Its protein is CASARRGTGELFF.